A single T cell receptor (beta chain) is shown here with its context. Germline CDR1 and CDR2: SGHRS and YFSETQ. The CDR3 sequence is 15 residues long. The data were taken from a study of CXCR3-negative and CXCR3-positive naive CD8 T cells. UMI-labeled TRB cDNA libraries were prepared by 5' RACE. TCRdb reworked the 5' RACE reads into one entry per CDR3 protein, no DNA. The sample shows 55,000 to 70,000 distinct CDR3 sequences, and around 24% sits with its ten largest clones. The specimen sequenced was memory CD8+ T cells from blood. The chain has TRBV5-1 and TRBJ2-5; as DNA is missing, the TRBD2 call by TCRdb cannot be tested. This receptor was identified in a human donor in good health. Some clones in this sample may be carry-over from other donors' samples. This CDR3 reads CASSLAVTGAETQYF.